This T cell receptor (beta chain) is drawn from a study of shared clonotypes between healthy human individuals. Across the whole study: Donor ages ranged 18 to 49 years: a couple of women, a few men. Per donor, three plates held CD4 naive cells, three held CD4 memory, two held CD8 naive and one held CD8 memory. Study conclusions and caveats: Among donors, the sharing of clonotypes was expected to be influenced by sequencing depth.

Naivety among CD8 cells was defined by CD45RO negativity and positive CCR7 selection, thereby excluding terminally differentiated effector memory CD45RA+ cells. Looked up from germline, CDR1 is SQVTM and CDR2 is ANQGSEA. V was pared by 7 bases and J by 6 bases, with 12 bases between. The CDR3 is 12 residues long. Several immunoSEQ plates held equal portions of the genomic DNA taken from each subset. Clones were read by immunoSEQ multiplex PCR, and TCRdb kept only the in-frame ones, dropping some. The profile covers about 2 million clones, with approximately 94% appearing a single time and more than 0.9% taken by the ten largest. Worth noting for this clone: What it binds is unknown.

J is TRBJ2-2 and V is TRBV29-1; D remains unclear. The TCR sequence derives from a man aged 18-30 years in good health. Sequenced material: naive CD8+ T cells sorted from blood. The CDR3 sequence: CSGRFNPGELFF. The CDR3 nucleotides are TGCAGCGGGAGATTTAACCCCGGGGAGCTGTTTTTT.